The rows below give T cell receptor beta chains drawn from one sample of a study of Graves' ophthalmopathy and Graves' hyperthyroidism. TCRdb recomputed calls from the multiplex PCR reads with MiXCR, one row per CDR3 protein. The sample has almost 750,000 distinct CDR3 sequences, roughly two fifths seen once. The source material was peripheral blood. The receptor set was obtained from an adult man with Graves' ophthalmopathy. CDR3s include the opening cysteine and the closing phenylalanine or tryptophan. The D gene is left open where the match is weak. Rows may omit the clone size; those that give it use once, few, many or a size class.

>many|TRBV5-6|TRBJ1-2|.
CASSFGSSGTSVF
TGTGCCAGCAGCTTTGGTTCGTCGGGGACTTCCGTCTTC
>.|TRBV12-3/TRBV12-4|TRBJ2-7|.
CASSYSIVGYEQYF
TGTGCCAGCAGTTACTCGATAGTAGGCTACGAGCAGTACTTC
>.|TRBV3-1|TRBJ1-2|.
CASSQDASGNYGYTF
TGTGCCAGCAGCCAAGATGCGTCGGGGAACTATGGCTACACCTTC
>few|TRBV7-2|TRBJ1-1|TRBD1
CASIRDRGRRYTEAFF
TGTGCCAGCATCAGAGACAGGGGGCGAAGGTACACTGAAGCTTTCTTT
>.|TRBV6-5|TRBJ1-1|.
CASSNDIGATEAFF
TGTGCCAGCAGCAACGACATAGGGGCAACTGAAGCTTTCTTT
>.|TRBV10-3|TRBJ1-2|TRBD1
CAISETGTGFHGYTF
TGTGCCATCAGTGAGACAGGGACAGGGTTTCATGGCTACACCTTC
>many|TRBV2|TRBJ2-7|.
CASSVIMDQLGQYF
TGTGCCAGCAGTGTAATCATGGACCAGTTAGGCCAGTACTTC
>.|TRBV6-5|TRBJ1-4|.
CASSYDAANEKLFF
TGTGCCAGCAGTTACGACGCGGCAAATGAAAAACTGTTTTTT
>few|TRBV2|TRBJ2-7|TRBD2
CASSVGLAGYSYEQYF
TGTGCCAGCAGTGTGGGACTAGCGGGTTATTCCTACGAGCAGTACTTC
>few|TRBV14|TRBJ1-4|.
CASSPDGGEKLFF
TGTGCCAGCAGCCCGGACGGGGGTGAAAAACTGTTTTTT
>.|TRBV9|TRBJ2-7|TRBD2
CASSVSNGGAYEQYF
TGTGCCAGCAGCGTATCAAACGGGGGGGCCTACGAGCAGTACTTC
>.|TRBV25-1|TRBJ2-7|TRBD2
CASSGGKKGTSGNYEQYF
TGTGCCAGCAGCGGCGGTAAAAAAGGGACTAGCGGAAACTACGAGCAGTACTTC
>.|TRBV19|TRBJ2-7|TRBD1
CASSYRDRGYKQYF
TGTGCCAGTAGCTACCGGGACAGGGGCTACAAGCAGTACTTC
>few|TRBV19|TRBJ2-7|TRBD1
CASSTSSPGTVVYEQYF
TGTGCCAGTAGTACCTCCTCTCCCGGGACAGTGGTATACGAGCAGTACTTC
>few|TRBV13|TRBJ1-5|TRBD1
CASSSTGATNQPQHF
TGTGCCAGCAGCTCGACAGGGGCCACCAATCAGCCCCAGCATTTT
>.|TRBV7-3|TRBJ2-7|TRBD1
CASSSQTGSREQYF
TGTGCCAGCAGCTCGCAGACAGGGTCGAGGGAGCAGTACTTC
>.|TRBV5-1|TRBJ2-2|.
CASSKDAANTGELFF
TGCGCCAGCAGCAAGGACGCAGCTAACACCGGGGAGCTGTTTTTT
>many|TRBV19|TRBJ1-1|.
CASRDGRSEAFF
TGTGCCAGTAGGGACGGACGGAGTGAAGCTTTCTTT
>.|TRBV7-2|TRBJ2-5|.
CASSLDGEAGFVPEETQYF
TGTGCCAGCAGCTTAGATGGGGAGGCAGGGTTCGTTCCGGAGGAGACCCAGTACTTC
>many|TRBV2|TRBJ1-5|.
CASSGPRDGRNQPQHF
TGTGCCAGCAGTGGACCCCGGGACGGCCGCAATCAGCCCCAGCATTTT
>.|TRBV29-1|TRBJ2-7|.
CSSRSSSYEQYF
TGCAGCAGCCGTAGCTCCTCCTACGAGCAGTACTTC
>few|TRBV12-3/TRBV12-4|TRBJ2-5|TRBD2
CASSKTSGGTEETQYF
TGTGCCAGCAGTAAGACTAGCGGGGGAACTGAAGAGACCCAGTACTTC
>.|TRBV7-8|TRBJ1-2|.
CASSLEGTLNYGYTF
TGTGCCAGCAGCTTAGAGGGGACATTGAACTATGGCTACACCTTC
>few|TRBV7-9|TRBJ2-7|.
CASSLLQISYEQYF
TGTGCCAGCAGCTTACTACAGATTTCCTACGAGCAGTACTTC
>.|TRBV20-1|TRBJ2-7|TRBD2
CSAEKKGTSSYEQYF
TGCAGTGCAGAAAAAAAAGGGACTAGTAGCTACGAGCAGTACTTC
>few|TRBV12-3/TRBV12-4|TRBJ1-2|.
CASSGLYGLHYGYTF
TGTGCCAGCAGTGGCCTATATGGGCTTCACTATGGCTACACCTTC
>.|TRBV5-1|TRBJ2-7|TRBD1
CASSHRQGLNYEQYF
TGCGCCAGCAGCCATAGACAGGGCTTGAACTACGAGCAGTACTTC
>.|TRBV10-3|TRBJ2-6|.
CAISEQGSPGANVLTF
TGTGCCATCAGTGAACAGGGAAGCCCTGGGGCCAACGTCCTGACTTTC
>many|TRBV12-3/TRBV12-4|TRBJ2-7|.
CASSLGGGDEQYF
TGTGCCAGCAGTTTGGGTGGGGGAGACGAGCAGTACTTC
>.|TRBV10-3|TRBJ1-5|.
CASSYKSPYSNQPQHF
TGTGCCAGCAGTTACAAGTCACCTTATAGCAATCAGCCCCAGCATTTT
>many|TRBV5-5|TRBJ1-2|TRBD1
CASSLVQGEGYGYTF
TGTGCCAGCAGCTTGGTCCAGGGGGAGGGCTATGGCTACACCTTC
>.|TRBV4-1|TRBJ2-5|.
CASSLYPGYQETQYF
TGTGCCAGCAGCTTGTATCCGGGGTATCAAGAGACCCAGTACTTC
>.|TRBV10-2|TRBJ2-2|TRBD2
CASRPFRGGRTNTGELFF
TGTGCCAGCAGGCCATTTCGGGGGGGGCGGACCAACACCGGGGAGCTGTTTTTT
>.|TRBV2|TRBJ1-3|.
CASETGRSGNTIYF
TGTGCCAGCGAGACAGGCCGCTCTGGAAACACCATATATTTT
>few|TRBV7-2|TRBJ1-2|TRBD1
CASSAARDRGHGYTF
TGTGCCAGCAGCGCCGCCCGGGACAGGGGGCATGGCTACACCTTC
>once|TRBV25-1|TRBJ2-2|.
CASNPGTWNTGELFF
TGTGCCAGCAACCCCGGGACATGGAACACCGGGGAGCTGTTTTTT
>few|TRBV7-3|TRBJ2-2|TRBD1
CASSLAPGQMGVGELFF
TGTGCCAGCAGCTTAGCCCCGGGACAGATGGGTGTCGGGGAGCTGTTTTTT
>few|TRBV2|TRBJ1-5|.
CASSEEGRGQPQHF
TGTGCCAGCAGTGAAGAGGGGCGGGGGCAGCCCCAGCATTTT
>.|TRBV2|TRBJ2-7|TRBD2
CASVGLAGLYEQYF
TGTGCCAGCGTCGGACTAGCGGGGCTCTACGAGCAGTACTTC
>.|TRBV10-3|TRBJ1-2|.
CASSHPTNPNYGYTF
TGTGCCAGCAGTCACCCAACGAATCCTAACTATGGCTACACCTTC
>.|TRBV2|TRBJ2-7|TRBD2
CASMGGYGDYEQYF
TGTGCCAGCATGGGGGGGTACGGGGACTACGAGCAGTACTTC
>once|TRBV29-1|TRBJ1-3|.
CSVVYRDSGNTIYF
TGCAGCGTTGTTTACAGGGACTCTGGAAACACCATATATTTT
>.|TRBV10-3|TRBJ2-7|TRBD1
CASSEGTGLVYEQYF
TGTGCCAGCAGTGAAGGGACAGGGTTGGTTTACGAGCAGTACTTC
>.|TRBV25-1|TRBJ2-5|.
CASVGEGETQYF
TGTGCCAGCGTTGGAGAGGGGGAGACCCAGTACTTC
>few|TRBV20-1|TRBJ2-7|TRBD2
CSAHPLAGAYYEQYF
TGCAGTGCTCACCCCCTAGCGGGAGCCTACTACGAGCAGTACTTC
>few|TRBV24-1|TRBJ1-5|TRBD1
CASGSGGQPQHF
TGTGCCAGCGGGTCAGGGGGTCAGCCCCAGCATTTT
>.|TRBV29-1|TRBJ1-5|.
CSGDGGANQPQHF
TGCAGTGGTGACGGGGGCGCAAATCAGCCCCAGCATTTT
>.|TRBV25-1|TRBJ2-2|TRBD1
CASSPGTGGSNTGELFF
TGTGCCAGCAGCCCCGGGACAGGGGGCTCGAACACCGGGGAGCTGTTTTTT
>.|TRBV5-6|TRBJ1-5|.
CASSLAGSRQPQHF
TGTGCCAGCAGCTTGGCCGGCAGCAGACAGCCCCAGCATTTT
>few|TRBV7-9|TRBJ1-5|.
CASSSNGLGTGNQPQHF
TGTGCCAGCAGCTCGAACGGATTGGGAACGGGCAATCAGCCCCAGCATTTT
>.|TRBV25-1|TRBJ1-2|TRBD1
CASSLIGQGVRGYTF
TGTGCCAGCAGTTTAATAGGGCAGGGGGTTAGGGGCTACACCTTC
>.|TRBV24-1|TRBJ1-5|TRBD1
CATSDPGQGRGYSNQPQHF
TGTGCCACCAGTGACCCGGGACAGGGTAGAGGGTATAGCAATCAGCCCCAGCATTTT
>.|TRBV25-1|TRBJ1-5|TRBD1
CASTGTGGDQPQHF
TGTGCCAGCACGGGGACAGGGGGAGATCAGCCCCAGCATTTT
>few|TRBV25-1|TRBJ2-2|.
CASSLPTNYANTGELFF
TGTGCCAGCAGCTTACCGACAAATTACGCGAACACCGGGGAGCTGTTTTTT
>.|TRBV20-1|TRBJ1-3|TRBD1
CSASPGQGNTIYF
TGCAGTGCTAGTCCGGGACAGGGAAACACCATATATTTT
>.|TRBV5-1|TRBJ1-3|.
CASSLRSGLTGNTIYF
TGCGCCAGCAGCTTGCGATCAGGGCTTACTGGAAACACCATATATTTT
>.|TRBV2|TRBJ2-7|TRBD1
CASSADRAAYEQYF
TGTGCCAGCAGTGCGGACAGGGCCGCCTACGAGCAGTACTTC